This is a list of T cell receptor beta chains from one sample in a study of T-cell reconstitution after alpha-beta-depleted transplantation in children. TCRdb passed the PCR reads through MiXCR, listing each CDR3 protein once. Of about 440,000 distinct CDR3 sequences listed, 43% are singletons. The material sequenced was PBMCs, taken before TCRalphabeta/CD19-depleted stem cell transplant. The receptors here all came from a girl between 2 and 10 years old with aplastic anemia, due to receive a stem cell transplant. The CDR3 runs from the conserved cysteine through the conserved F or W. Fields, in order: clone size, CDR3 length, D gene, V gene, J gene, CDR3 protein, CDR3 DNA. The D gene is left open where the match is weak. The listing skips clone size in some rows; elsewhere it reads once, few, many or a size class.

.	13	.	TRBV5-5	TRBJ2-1	CASRSLGRDEQFF	TGTGCCAGCAGGTCCCTGGGACGGGATGAGCAGTTCTTC
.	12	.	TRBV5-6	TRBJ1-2	CASSSRLYGYTF	TGTGCCAGCAGCTCCAGACTCTATGGCTACACCTTC
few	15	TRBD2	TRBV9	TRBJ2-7	CASSVTSGSGYEQYF	TGTGCCAGCAGCGTCACGAGCGGGAGTGGCTACGAGCAGTACTTC
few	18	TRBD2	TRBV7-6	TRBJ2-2	CASSLVISGRSVTGELFF	TGTGCCAGCAGCTTAGTTATCAGCGGGAGGTCGGTCACCGGGGAGCTGTTTTTT
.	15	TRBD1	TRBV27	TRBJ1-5	CASSQQGRRNQPQHF	TGTGCCAGCAGTCAACAGGGGAGGCGCAATCAGCCCCAGCATTTT
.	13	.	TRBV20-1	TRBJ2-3	CTVPQLSTDTQYF	TGCACCGTTCCACAGCTTTCCACAGATACGCAGTATTTT
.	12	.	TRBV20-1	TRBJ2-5	CSAMGGGETQYF	TGCAGTGCCATGGGGGGCGGAGAGACCCAGTACTTC
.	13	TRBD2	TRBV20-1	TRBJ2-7	CSAGLAGQQEQYF	TGCAGTGCTGGACTAGCGGGTCAGCAAGAGCAGTACTTC
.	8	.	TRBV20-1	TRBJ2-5	CSASPQYF	TGCAGTGCTAGCCCCCAGTACTTC
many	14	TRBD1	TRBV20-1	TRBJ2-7	CSARVQQGVYEQYF	TGCAGTGCTAGAGTCCAACAGGGGGTCTACGAGCAGTACTTC
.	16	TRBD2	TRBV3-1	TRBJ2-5	CASSQGLAGLQETQYF	TGTGCCAGCAGCCAGGGCCTAGCGGGATTACAAGAGACCCAGTACTTC
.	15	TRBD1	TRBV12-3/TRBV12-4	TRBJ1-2	CASSLGDRTNYGYTF	TGTGCCAGCAGTTTAGGGGACAGAACTAACTATGGCTACACCTTC
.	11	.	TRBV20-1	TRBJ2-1	CSASYGLEQFF	TGCAGTGCTAGCTACGGTCTTGAGCAGTTCTTC
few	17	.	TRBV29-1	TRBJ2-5	CSVLRDTTKLGKETQYF	TGCAGCGTTCTCCGGGACACCACAAAACTAGGAAAAGAGACCCAGTACTTC
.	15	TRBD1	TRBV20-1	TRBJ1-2	CSARVRGDSGYGYTF	TGCAGTGCTAGAGTCAGGGGGGATTCAGGCTATGGCTACACCTTC
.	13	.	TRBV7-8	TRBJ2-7	CASSLENYGEQYF	TGTGCCAGCAGCTTAGAGAACTACGGGGAGCAGTACTTC
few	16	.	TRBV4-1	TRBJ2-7	CASSQDVEGIGYEQYF	TGCGCCAGCAGCCAAGATGTCGAAGGGATTGGGTACGAGCAGTACTTC
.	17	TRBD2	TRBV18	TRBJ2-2	CASSPPVTSGKTGELFF	TGTGCCAGCTCACCACCCGTGACTAGCGGAAAAACCGGGGAGCTGTTTTTT
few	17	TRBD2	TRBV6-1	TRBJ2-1	CASSHTVSGRVANEQFF	TGTGCCAGCAGCCATACAGTCAGCGGGAGGGTCGCCAATGAGCAGTTCTTC
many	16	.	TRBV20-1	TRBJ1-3	CSASRGGAPSGNTIYF	TGCAGTGCTAGCCGAGGGGGGGCCCCTTCTGGAAACACCATATATTTT
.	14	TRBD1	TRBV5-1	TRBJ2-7	CASSFTGAGDEQYF	TGCGCCAGCAGCTTCACAGGGGCCGGGGACGAGCAGTACTTC
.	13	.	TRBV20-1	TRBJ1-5	CSAMDPLDQPQHF	TGCAGTGCGATGGATCCCCTCGATCAGCCCCAGCATTTT
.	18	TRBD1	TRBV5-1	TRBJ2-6	CASSGAGTGGFGANVLTF	TGCGCCAGCAGCGGCGCCGGGACAGGGGGCTTCGGGGCCAACGTCCTGACTTTC
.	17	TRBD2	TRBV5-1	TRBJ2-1	CASSPTATSGGYNEQFF	TGCGCCAGCAGCCCCACGGCTACTAGCGGGGGGTACAATGAGCAGTTCTTC
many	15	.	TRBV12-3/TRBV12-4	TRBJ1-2	CASSPRGQVFYGYTF	TGTGCCAGCAGTCCCCGAGGACAAGTATTCTATGGCTACACCTTC
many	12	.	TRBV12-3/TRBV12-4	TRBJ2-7	CASSLGGDEQYF	TGTGCCAGCAGTTTAGGAGGGGACGAGCAGTACTTC
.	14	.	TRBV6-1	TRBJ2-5	CASSDVQGGGTQYF	TGTGCCAGCAGTGACGTACAGGGTGGGGGGACCCAGTACTTC
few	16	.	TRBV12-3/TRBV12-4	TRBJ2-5	CASSLRGTHFLGAQYF	TGTGCCAGCAGTTTGCGGGGGACACATTTTTTGGGGGCCCAGTACTTC
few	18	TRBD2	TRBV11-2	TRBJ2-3	CASRGYQASGRATDTQYF	TGTGCCAGCCGCGGGTATCAAGCTAGCGGGAGGGCTACAGATACGCAGTATTTT
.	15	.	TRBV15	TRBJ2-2	CATARSGTNTGELFF	TGTGCCACCGCTCGTTCGGGAACGAACACCGGGGAGCTGTTTTTT
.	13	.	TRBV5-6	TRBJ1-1	CASSLRQDTEAFF	TGTGCCAGCAGCCTGAGACAAGACACTGAAGCTTTCTTT
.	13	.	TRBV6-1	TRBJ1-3	CATQLPSGNTIYF	TGTGCCACCCAGCTGCCCTCTGGAAACACCATATATTTT
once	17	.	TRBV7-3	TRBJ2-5	CASSFPWAGIMGETQYF	TGTGCCAGCAGCTTTCCTTGGGCGGGGATTATGGGGGAGACCCAGTACTTC
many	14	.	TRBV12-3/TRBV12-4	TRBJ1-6	CASSLSGPNSPLHF	TGTGCCAGCAGTTTATCGGGGCCGAATTCACCCCTCCACTTT
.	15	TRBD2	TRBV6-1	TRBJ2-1	CASSRGGSGSDEQFF	TGTGCCAGCAGCCGAGGAGGTAGCGGGAGCGATGAGCAGTTCTTC
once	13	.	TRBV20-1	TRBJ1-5	CSALRTLGQPQHF	TGCAGTGCCCTCCGGACCCTAGGTCAGCCCCAGCATTTT
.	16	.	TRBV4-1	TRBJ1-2	CASSQDSGAGEYGYTF	TGCGCCAGCAGCCAAGATTCAGGGGCGGGAGAATATGGCTACACCTTC
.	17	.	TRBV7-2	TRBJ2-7	CASSLVIEEGTSYEQYF	TGTGCCAGCAGCTTAGTAATCGAGGAGGGGACGTCCTACGAGCAGTACTTC
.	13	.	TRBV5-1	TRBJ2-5	CASSRDTQETQYF	TGCGCCAGCAGCCGGGACACCCAAGAGACCCAGTACTTC
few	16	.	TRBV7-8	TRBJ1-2	CASSLGRYRGDDGYTF	TGTGCCAGCAGCTTAGGAAGGTATCGGGGCGACGACGGCTACACCTTC
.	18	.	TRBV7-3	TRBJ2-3	CASSLAPFGGIKTDTQYF	TGTGCCAGCAGCCTCGCCCCCTTTGGGGGGATCAAGACAGATACGCAGTATTTT
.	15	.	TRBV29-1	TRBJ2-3	CSVASTADSTDTQYF	TGCAGCGTTGCCTCCACAGCGGACTCCACAGATACGCAGTATTTT
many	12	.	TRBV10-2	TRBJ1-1	CASSRMNTEAFF	TGCGCCAGCAGTCGAATGAACACTGAAGCTTTCTTT
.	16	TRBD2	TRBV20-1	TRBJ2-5	CSASRKGLAGSETQYF	TGCAGTGCTTCGCGGAAAGGACTAGCGGGGTCGGAGACCCAGTACTTC
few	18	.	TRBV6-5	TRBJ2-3	CASSYVTGAPVSSDTQYF	TGTGCCAGCAGTTACGTTACGGGGGCCCCTGTTAGCTCAGATACGCAGTATTTT
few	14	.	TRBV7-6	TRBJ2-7	CASSSTLGPYEQYF	TGTGCCAGCAGCTCTACTCTCGGGCCTTACGAGCAGTACTTC
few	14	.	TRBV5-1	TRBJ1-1	CASSFAGGATEAFF	TGCGCCAGCAGCTTCGCCGGGGGCGCCACTGAAGCTTTCTTT